This T cell receptor beta chain was identified during a study of T cell responses to AZD1222 COVID-19 vaccine. The CDR3 spans 14 residues. Deletions cut 4 bases from V and 12 bases from J, with 23 bases between. CDR1 SGHDT and CDR2 YYEEEE come from the germline V gene. Recipients boosted at about 4 weeks or about 12 weeks are pooled. In regard to this clone: Its target is not known.

Study-level points and caveats: Baseline testing showed seropositivity in only a handful of AZD1222 recipients. Spike-specific TCR depth and breadth grew after two AZD1222 doses. Scientists sampled the repertoires only once the peak T cell response had passed.

Profiling relied on immunoSEQ multiplex PCR, and the TCRdb table lists in-frame clones only, not all of them. The sample lists roughly 80,000 clones, about nine tenths occurring once. This receptor was taken from an adult who received the AZD1222 COVID-19 vaccine. The sequenced sample was peripheral blood, obtained 28 days after the second AZD1222 dose. The rearrangement links TRBV5-6 to TRBJ2-7, with D possibly TRBD2 on 6 matching bases. The chain's CDR3 is CASSDMGVPGLGYF. DNA for the CDR3: TGTGCCAGCAGCGATATGGGGGTTCCGGGACTGGGGTACTTC.